These T cell receptor beta chains were read from a single sample in a study of cytomegalovirus exposure and HLA in healthy donors. Data came from immunoSEQ multiplex PCR; TCRdb stores just in-frame clones and leaves some out. The data show 110,000 to 150,000 clones, more than 80% seen once. The sample was PBMCs. Receptor source: a woman aged 40 to 55 in good health and CMV-seropositive. Both conserved end residues are part of each CDR3. Each record gives: V gene, J gene, clone size, CDR3 length, D gene, CDR3 protein, CDR3 DNA. A D gene is named only where the DNA matches it firmly. A clone size is listed for some rows: how often the clone was seen (once, few, many), or a class if it is expanded.

V gene: TRBV4-3
J gene: TRBJ2-7
clone size: -
CDR3 length: 16
D gene: TRBD2
CDR3 protein: CASSQERGGTSYEQYF
CDR3 DNA: TGCGCCAGCAGCCAAGAGCGGGGAGGGACCTCCTACGAGCAGTACTTC

V gene: TRBV4-3
J gene: TRBJ2-5
clone size: -
CDR3 length: 13
D gene: -
CDR3 protein: CASSPSPKETQYF
CDR3 DNA: TGCGCCAGCAGCCCCTCCCCTAAGGAGACCCAGTACTTC

V gene: TRBV18
J gene: TRBJ2-5
clone size: -
CDR3 length: 15
D gene: -
CDR3 protein: CASSPLSGFGETQYF
CDR3 DNA: TGTGCCAGCTCACCTCTCTCGGGTTTTGGGGAGACCCAGTACTTC

V gene: TRBV7-8
J gene: TRBJ2-5
clone size: once
CDR3 length: 15
D gene: TRBD2
CDR3 protein: CASRGLAGERETQYF
CDR3 DNA: TGTGCCAGCAGGGGACTAGCGGGAGAACGGGAGACCCAGTACTTC

V gene: TRBV5-1
J gene: TRBJ1-4
clone size: few
CDR3 length: 14
D gene: -
CDR3 protein: CASSLGQGNEKLFF
CDR3 DNA: TGCGCCAGCAGCTTGGGGCAGGGGAATGAAAAACTGTTTTTT

V gene: TRBV10-3
J gene: TRBJ2-7
clone size: -
CDR3 length: 14
D gene: TRBD1
CDR3 protein: CATRDRDRGPEQYF
CDR3 DNA: TGTGCCACCCGAGACCGGGACAGGGGTCCCGAGCAGTACTTC

V gene: TRBV2
J gene: TRBJ2-7
clone size: -
CDR3 length: 14
D gene: -
CDR3 protein: CASQSTGGYYEQYF
CDR3 DNA: TGTGCCAGCCAATCCACGGGGGGCTACTACGAGCAGTACTTC

V gene: TRBV7-9
J gene: TRBJ1-4
clone size: -
CDR3 length: 16
D gene: -
CDR3 protein: CASSLARGTPHEKLFF
CDR3 DNA: TGTGCCAGCAGCTTAGCCCGGGGGACTCCCCATGAAAAACTGTTTTTT

V gene: TRBV14
J gene: TRBJ2-1
clone size: -
CDR3 length: 16
D gene: TRBD2
CDR3 protein: CASSQLLAGPYNEQFF
CDR3 DNA: TGTGCCAGCAGCCAGCTGCTAGCGGGCCCCTACAATGAGCAGTTCTTC

V gene: TRBV27
J gene: TRBJ2-1
clone size: -
CDR3 length: 15
D gene: TRBD1
CDR3 protein: CASKGDRKSSNEQFF
CDR3 DNA: TGTGCCAGCAAGGGGGACAGGAAATCGAGCAATGAGCAGTTCTTC

V gene: TRBV9
J gene: TRBJ1-3
clone size: -
CDR3 length: 15
D gene: -
CDR3 protein: CASSARWGGGNTIYF
CDR3 DNA: TGTGCCAGCAGCGCCCGCTGGGGGGGCGGAAACACCATATATTTT

V gene: TRBV28
J gene: TRBJ1-2
clone size: -
CDR3 length: 13
D gene: TRBD1
CDR3 protein: CASISGTGYGYTF
CDR3 DNA: TGTGCCAGCATTTCCGGGACAGGCTATGGCTACACCTTC

V gene: TRBV7-9
J gene: TRBJ2-1
clone size: -
CDR3 length: 12
D gene: -
CDR3 protein: CSSSLKPSEQFF
CDR3 DNA: TGTTCCAGCAGCTTAAAGCCAAGCGAGCAGTTCTTC

V gene: TRBV28
J gene: TRBJ2-7
clone size: -
CDR3 length: 13
D gene: -
CDR3 protein: CASSSPGHSEQYF
CDR3 DNA: TGTGCCAGCAGTTCGCCGGGACACTCCGAGCAGTACTTC

V gene: TRBV4-1
J gene: TRBJ2-2
clone size: -
CDR3 length: 15
D gene: TRBD2
CDR3 protein: CASSRLADNTGELFF
CDR3 DNA: TGCGCCAGCAGCCGCCTAGCGGATAACACCGGGGAGCTGTTTTTT

V gene: TRBV7-3
J gene: TRBJ2-3
clone size: once
CDR3 length: 14
D gene: -
CDR3 protein: CASSPFGRTDTQYF
CDR3 DNA: TGTGCCAGCAGTCCCTTTGGGCGAACAGATACGCAGTATTTT

V gene: TRBV29-1
J gene: TRBJ2-7
clone size: -
CDR3 length: 13
D gene: TRBD1
CDR3 protein: CSAQGQGPYEQYF
CDR3 DNA: TGCAGCGCTCAGGGACAGGGGCCCTACGAGCAGTACTTC

V gene: TRBV9
J gene: TRBJ1-1
clone size: -
CDR3 length: 13
D gene: -
CDR3 protein: CASSPLDFTEAFF
CDR3 DNA: TGTGCCAGCAGCCCACTGGACTTCACTGAAGCTTTCTTT

V gene: TRBV5-1
J gene: TRBJ2-7
clone size: -
CDR3 length: 12
D gene: -
CDR3 protein: CASSSDSYEQYF
CDR3 DNA: TGCGCCAGCAGCTCGGACAGTTACGAGCAGTACTTC

V gene: TRBV19
J gene: TRBJ2-7
clone size: -
CDR3 length: 13
D gene: -
CDR3 protein: CASTTGGSYEQYF
CDR3 DNA: TGTGCCAGTACCACTGGGGGGTCCTACGAGCAGTACTTC

V gene: TRBV7-9
J gene: TRBJ2-7
clone size: -
CDR3 length: 13
D gene: -
CDR3 protein: CSSSKTVPYEQYF
CDR3 DNA: TGTTCCAGCAGCAAGACAGTTCCCTACGAGCAGTACTTC

V gene: TRBV19
J gene: TRBJ1-2
clone size: -
CDR3 length: 19
D gene: TRBD1
CDR3 protein: CASSAIRPGTALLNYGYTF
CDR3 DNA: TGTGCCAGTAGTGCCATCCGGCCTGGGACAGCCCTCCTTAACTATGGCTACACCTTC

V gene: TRBV27
J gene: TRBJ2-3
clone size: -
CDR3 length: 13
D gene: -
CDR3 protein: CASSPQSTDTQYF
CDR3 DNA: TGTGCCAGCAGCCCCCAAAGCACAGATACGCAGTATTTT

V gene: TRBV7-9
J gene: TRBJ2-3
clone size: -
CDR3 length: 14
D gene: TRBD2
CDR3 protein: CASSLGGITDTQYF
CDR3 DNA: TGTGCCAGCAGCTTGGGGGGGATCACAGATACGCAGTATTTT

V gene: TRBV28
J gene: TRBJ1-4
clone size: few
CDR3 length: 15
D gene: TRBD1
CDR3 protein: CASSRRQGMGQKLFF
CDR3 DNA: TGTGCCAGCAGCCGAAGACAGGGTATGGGACAGAAACTGTTTTTT

V gene: TRBV11-2
J gene: TRBJ2-3
clone size: once
CDR3 length: 18
D gene: TRBD2
CDR3 protein: CASSPRLAGGTSTDTQYF
CDR3 DNA: TGTGCCAGCAGCCCGAGACTAGCGGGAGGGACTAGCACAGATACGCAGTATTTT

V gene: TRBV13
J gene: TRBJ2-5
clone size: -
CDR3 length: 14
D gene: TRBD1
CDR3 protein: CASSPRGRSETQYF
CDR3 DNA: TGTGCCAGCAGCCCCAGGGGGCGCAGCGAGACCCAGTACTTC

V gene: TRBV28
J gene: TRBJ2-3
clone size: few
CDR3 length: 15
D gene: -
CDR3 protein: CASSKISGWRDTQYF
CDR3 DNA: TGTGCCAGCAGCAAAATAAGCGGGTGGCGCGATACGCAGTATTTT

V gene: TRBV6-6
J gene: TRBJ2-5
clone size: -
CDR3 length: 12
D gene: -
CDR3 protein: CASSYGRETQYF
CDR3 DNA: TGTGCCAGCAGTTACGGGCGAGAGACCCAGTACTTC

V gene: TRBV5-1
J gene: TRBJ2-3
clone size: -
CDR3 length: 16
D gene: TRBD2
CDR3 protein: CASSPLTSGGSDTQYF
CDR3 DNA: TGCGCCAGCAGCCCCCTGACTAGCGGGGGGTCAGATACGCAGTATTTT

V gene: TRBV11-1
J gene: TRBJ1-2
clone size: -
CDR3 length: 13
D gene: -
CDR3 protein: CASSSPPNYGYTF
CDR3 DNA: TGTGCCAGCAGCTCCCCCCCGAACTATGGCTACACCTTC

V gene: TRBV7-8
J gene: TRBJ2-2
clone size: -
CDR3 length: 18
D gene: TRBD1
CDR3 protein: CASILLHPTGPLAGELFF
CDR3 DNA: TGTGCCAGCATCCTACTCCACCCGACAGGGCCCCTGGCCGGGGAGCTGTTTTTT

V gene: TRBV7-2
J gene: TRBJ2-4
clone size: -
CDR3 length: 14
D gene: -
CDR3 protein: CASSTLAAKNIQYF
CDR3 DNA: TGTGCCAGCAGCACGTTAGCAGCCAAAAACATTCAGTACTTC

V gene: TRBV7-2
J gene: TRBJ2-1
clone size: -
CDR3 length: 16
D gene: TRBD2
CDR3 protein: CASSLEAGARYNEQFF
CDR3 DNA: TGTGCCAGCAGCTTAGAGGCGGGAGCGAGGTACAATGAGCAGTTCTTC

V gene: TRBV2
J gene: TRBJ1-4
clone size: -
CDR3 length: 14
D gene: -
CDR3 protein: CATYLDRHNEKLFF
CDR3 DNA: TGTGCCACCTACCTGGACAGACATAATGAAAAACTGTTTTTT

V gene: TRBV27
J gene: TRBJ1-6
clone size: -
CDR3 length: 16
D gene: TRBD1
CDR3 protein: CASSKQGAAYNSPLHF
CDR3 DNA: TGTGCCAGCAGTAAACAGGGGGCCGCCTATAATTCACCCCTCCACTTT

V gene: TRBV5-1
J gene: TRBJ2-1
clone size: -
CDR3 length: 15
D gene: TRBD1
CDR3 protein: CASSSTGGFYNEQFF
CDR3 DNA: TGCGCCAGCAGCAGTACAGGGGGATTCTACAATGAGCAGTTCTTC

V gene: TRBV27
J gene: TRBJ2-5
clone size: -
CDR3 length: 14
D gene: -
CDR3 protein: CASSSTGYQETQYF
CDR3 DNA: TGTGCCAGCAGTTCCACAGGGTACCAAGAGACCCAGTACTTC

V gene: TRBV9
J gene: TRBJ2-7
clone size: -
CDR3 length: 12
D gene: -
CDR3 protein: CASSPNSDEQYF
CDR3 DNA: TGTGCCAGCAGCCCTAATTCTGACGAGCAGTACTTC

V gene: TRBV9
J gene: TRBJ1-2
clone size: -
CDR3 length: 18
D gene: TRBD1
CDR3 protein: CASSASGTGGEPNYGYTF
CDR3 DNA: TGTGCCAGCAGCGCCTCCGGGACAGGGGGAGAACCTAACTATGGCTACACCTTC

V gene: TRBV11-2
J gene: TRBJ2-6
clone size: -
CDR3 length: 18
D gene: TRBD2
CDR3 protein: CASDAGTRGGTGANVLTF
CDR3 DNA: TGTGCCAGCGATGCGGGTACCCGGGGGGGGACTGGGGCCAACGTCCTGACTTTC

V gene: TRBV2
J gene: TRBJ2-7
clone size: -
CDR3 length: 13
D gene: TRBD1
CDR3 protein: CASSSGGSGEQYF
CDR3 DNA: TGTGCCAGCAGTTCAGGGGGCTCGGGCGAGCAGTACTTC

V gene: TRBV4-1
J gene: TRBJ1-2
clone size: -
CDR3 length: 15
D gene: -
CDR3 protein: CASSQSLGQGESYTF
CDR3 DNA: TGCGCCAGCAGCCAAAGTTTAGGCCAGGGCGAGAGCTACACCTTC

V gene: TRBV28
J gene: TRBJ2-7
clone size: -
CDR3 length: 15
D gene: TRBD1
CDR3 protein: CASSSTGTGAYEQYF
CDR3 DNA: TGTGCCAGCAGTTCTACCGGGACAGGGGCTTACGAGCAGTACTTC

V gene: TRBV7-6
J gene: TRBJ2-3
clone size: -
CDR3 length: 13
D gene: -
CDR3 protein: CASSSITGDTQYF
CDR3 DNA: TGTGCCAGCAGCTCCATAACTGGAGATACGCAGTATTTT

V gene: TRBV5-6
J gene: TRBJ2-7
clone size: -
CDR3 length: 14
D gene: TRBD2
CDR3 protein: CASSPGGGAYEQYF
CDR3 DNA: TGTGCCAGCAGCCCGGGGGGAGGAGCCTACGAGCAGTACTTC

V gene: TRBV7-2
J gene: TRBJ2-7
clone size: -
CDR3 length: 16
D gene: TRBD2
CDR3 protein: CASSPRGTSGQYEQYF
CDR3 DNA: TGTGCCAGCAGCCCACGGGGGACTAGCGGGCAATACGAGCAGTACTTC

V gene: TRBV5-1
J gene: TRBJ2-7
clone size: -
CDR3 length: 14
D gene: -
CDR3 protein: CASSITGDSYEQYF
CDR3 DNA: TGCGCCAGCAGCATAACGGGGGACTCCTACGAGCAGTACTTC

V gene: TRBV7-9
J gene: TRBJ2-2
clone size: -
CDR3 length: 13
D gene: -
CDR3 protein: CASSPSETGELFF
CDR3 DNA: TGTGCCAGCAGCCCCTCGGAGACTGGGGAGCTGTTTTTT

V gene: TRBV23-1
J gene: TRBJ2-7
clone size: once
CDR3 length: 13
D gene: -
CDR3 protein: CASSRSVVYEQYF
CDR3 DNA: TGCGCCAGCAGTCGGAGTGTGGTCTACGAGCAGTACTTC

V gene: TRBV6-5
J gene: TRBJ2-3
clone size: -
CDR3 length: 15
D gene: TRBD2
CDR3 protein: CASSPSSGGWGTQYF
CDR3 DNA: TGTGCCAGCAGCCCTAGTAGCGGGGGCTGGGGTACGCAGTATTTT

V gene: TRBV19
J gene: TRBJ1-1
clone size: -
CDR3 length: 14
D gene: -
CDR3 protein: CASSSLRGNTEAFF
CDR3 DNA: TGTGCCAGTAGTAGCCTCAGGGGAAACACTGAAGCTTTCTTT

V gene: TRBV30
J gene: TRBJ2-7
clone size: few
CDR3 length: 13
D gene: TRBD2
CDR3 protein: CAWGTSGNYEQYF
CDR3 DNA: TGTGCCTGGGGGACTAGCGGGAACTACGAGCAGTACTTC

V gene: TRBV28
J gene: TRBJ2-1
clone size: -
CDR3 length: 14
D gene: TRBD2
CDR3 protein: CASSTLRGLNEQFF
CDR3 DNA: TGTGCCAGCAGTACGCTCCGGGGACTAAATGAGCAGTTCTTC

V gene: TRBV5-1
J gene: TRBJ2-6
clone size: few
CDR3 length: 16
D gene: -
CDR3 protein: CASMDSLVAGANVLTF
CDR3 DNA: TGCGCCAGCATGGACAGTTTGGTGGCTGGGGCCAACGTCCTGACTTTC

V gene: TRBV27
J gene: TRBJ1-2
clone size: -
CDR3 length: 15
D gene: -
CDR3 protein: CASSLSFAANYGYTF
CDR3 DNA: TGTGCCAGCAGTTTATCGTTTGCAGCTAACTATGGCTACACCTTC

V gene: TRBV30
J gene: TRBJ1-3
clone size: -
CDR3 length: 14
D gene: -
CDR3 protein: CAWDPTGSGNTIYF
CDR3 DNA: TGTGCCTGGGACCCGACGGGTTCTGGAAACACCATATATTTT

V gene: TRBV9
J gene: TRBJ2-5
clone size: -
CDR3 length: 17
D gene: TRBD2
CDR3 protein: CASSVDPPSGTLETQYF
CDR3 DNA: TGTGCCAGCAGCGTAGATCCTCCTAGCGGAACCCTTGAGACCCAGTACTTC